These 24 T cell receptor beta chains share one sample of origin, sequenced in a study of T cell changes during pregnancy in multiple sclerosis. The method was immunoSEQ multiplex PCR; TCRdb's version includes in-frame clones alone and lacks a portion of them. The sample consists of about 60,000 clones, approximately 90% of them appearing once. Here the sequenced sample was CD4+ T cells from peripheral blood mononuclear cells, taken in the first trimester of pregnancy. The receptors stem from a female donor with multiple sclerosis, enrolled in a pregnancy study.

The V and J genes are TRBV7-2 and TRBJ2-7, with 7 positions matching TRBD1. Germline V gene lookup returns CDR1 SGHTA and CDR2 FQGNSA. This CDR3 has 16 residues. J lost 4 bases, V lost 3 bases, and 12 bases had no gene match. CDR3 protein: CASSLSSGTALYEQYF. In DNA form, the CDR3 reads TGTGCCAGCAGCTTGTCGTCCGGGACAGCACTATACGAGCAGTACTTC.

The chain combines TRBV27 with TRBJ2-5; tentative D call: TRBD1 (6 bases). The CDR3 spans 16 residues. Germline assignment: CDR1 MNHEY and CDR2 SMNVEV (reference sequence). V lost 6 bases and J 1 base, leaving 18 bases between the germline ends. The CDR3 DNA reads TGTGCCAGCAGCAGAGAAACGGGACAAGGCCAAGAGACCCAGTACTTC. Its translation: CASSRETGQGQETQYF.

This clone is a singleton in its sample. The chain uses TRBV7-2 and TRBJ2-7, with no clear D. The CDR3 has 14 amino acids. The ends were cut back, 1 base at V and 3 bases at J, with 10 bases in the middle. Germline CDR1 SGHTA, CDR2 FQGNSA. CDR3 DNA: TGTGCCAGCAGCTTAGGCGGCCCCAACTACGAGCAGTACTTC. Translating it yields CASSLGGPNYEQYF.

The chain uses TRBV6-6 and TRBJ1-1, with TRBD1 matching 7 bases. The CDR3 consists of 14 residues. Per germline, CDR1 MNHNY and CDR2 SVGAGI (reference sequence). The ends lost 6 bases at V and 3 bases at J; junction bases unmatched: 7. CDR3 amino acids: CASRPQGSDTEAFF. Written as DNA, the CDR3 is TGTGCCAGCAGACCACAGGGGTCGGACACTGAAGCTTTCTTT.

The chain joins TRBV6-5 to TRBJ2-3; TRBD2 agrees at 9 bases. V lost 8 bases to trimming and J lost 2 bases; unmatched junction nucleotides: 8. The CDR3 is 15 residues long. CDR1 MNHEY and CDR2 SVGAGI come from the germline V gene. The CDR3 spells CASVQRGDHTDTQYF. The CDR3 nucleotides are TGTGCCAGCGTACAGCGGGGGGACCACACAGATACGCAGTATTTT.

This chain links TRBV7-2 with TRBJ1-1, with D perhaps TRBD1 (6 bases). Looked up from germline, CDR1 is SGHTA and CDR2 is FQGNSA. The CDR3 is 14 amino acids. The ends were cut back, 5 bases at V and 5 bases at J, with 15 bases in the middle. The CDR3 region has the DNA TGTGCCAGCAGCCTATACAGGGACCGAACTGAAGCTTTCTTT. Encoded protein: CASSLYRDRTEAFF. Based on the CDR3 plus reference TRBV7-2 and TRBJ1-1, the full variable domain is GAGVSQSPSNKVTEKGKDVELRCDPISGHTALYWYRQSLGQGLEFLIYFQGNSAPDKSGLPSDRFSAERTGGSVSTLTIQRTQQEDSAVYLCASSLYRDRTEAFFGQGTRLTVV.

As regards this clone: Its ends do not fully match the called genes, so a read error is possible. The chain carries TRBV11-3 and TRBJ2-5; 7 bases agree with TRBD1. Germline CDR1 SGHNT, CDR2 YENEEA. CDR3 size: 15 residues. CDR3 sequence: CASSLDGTDQEPQYF. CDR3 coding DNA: TGTGCCAGCAGCTTGGACGGGACAGATCAAGAGCCCCAGTACTTC. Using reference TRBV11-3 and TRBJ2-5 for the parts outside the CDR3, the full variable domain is EAGVVQSPRYKIIEKKQPVAFWCNPISGHNTLYWYLQNLGQGPELLIRYENEEAVDDSQLPKDRFSAERLKGVDSTLKIQPAELGDSAVYLCASSLDGTDQEPQYFGPGTRLLVL.

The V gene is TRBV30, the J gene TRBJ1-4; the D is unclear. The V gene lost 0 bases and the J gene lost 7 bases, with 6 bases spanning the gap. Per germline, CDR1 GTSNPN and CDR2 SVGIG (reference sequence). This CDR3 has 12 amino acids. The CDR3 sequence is CAWSVRGEKLFF. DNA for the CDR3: TGTGCCTGGAGTGTACGGGGTGAAAAACTGTTTTTT.

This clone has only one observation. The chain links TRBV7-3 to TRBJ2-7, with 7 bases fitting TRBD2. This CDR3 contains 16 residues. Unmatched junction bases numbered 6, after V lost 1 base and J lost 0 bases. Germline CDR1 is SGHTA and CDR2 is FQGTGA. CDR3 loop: CASSLMAGVSSYEQYF. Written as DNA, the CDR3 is TGTGCCAGCAGCTTAATGGCGGGAGTCAGCTCCTACGAGCAGTACTTC. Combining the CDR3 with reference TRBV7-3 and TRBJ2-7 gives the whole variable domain GAGVSQTPSNKVTEKGKYVELRCDPISGHTALYWYRQSLGQGPEFLIYFQGTGAADDSGLPNDRFFAVRPEGSVSTLKIQRTERGDSAVYLCASSLMAGVSSYEQYFGPGTRLTVT.

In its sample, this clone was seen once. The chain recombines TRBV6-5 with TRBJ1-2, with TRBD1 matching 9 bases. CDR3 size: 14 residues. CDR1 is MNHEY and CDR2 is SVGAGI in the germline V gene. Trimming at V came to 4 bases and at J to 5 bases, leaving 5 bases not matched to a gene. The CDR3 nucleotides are TGTGCCAGCAGTTCCGGCGGGACAGGGTATGGCTACACCTTC. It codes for CASSSGGTGYGYTF.

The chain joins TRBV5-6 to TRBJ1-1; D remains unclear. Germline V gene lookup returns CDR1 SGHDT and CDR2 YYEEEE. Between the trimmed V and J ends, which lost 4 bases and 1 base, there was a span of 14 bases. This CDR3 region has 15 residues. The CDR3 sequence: CASSQNPVANTEAFF. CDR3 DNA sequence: TGTGCCAGCAGCCAAAACCCAGTTGCGAACACTGAAGCTTTCTTT.

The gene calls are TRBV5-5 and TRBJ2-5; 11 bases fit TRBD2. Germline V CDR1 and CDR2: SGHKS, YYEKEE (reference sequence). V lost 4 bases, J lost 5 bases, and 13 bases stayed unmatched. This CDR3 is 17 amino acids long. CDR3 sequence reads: CASSRGALAGGAETQYF. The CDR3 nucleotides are TGTGCCAGCAGCCGCGGGGCCCTAGCGGGGGGTGCGGAGACCCAGTACTTC. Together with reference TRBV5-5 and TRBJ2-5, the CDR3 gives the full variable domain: DAGVTQSPTHLIKTRGQQVTLRCSPISGHKSVSWYQQVLGQGPQFIFQYYEKEERGRGNFPDRFSARQFPNYSSELNVNALLLGDSALYLCASSRGALAGGAETQYFGPGTRLLVL.

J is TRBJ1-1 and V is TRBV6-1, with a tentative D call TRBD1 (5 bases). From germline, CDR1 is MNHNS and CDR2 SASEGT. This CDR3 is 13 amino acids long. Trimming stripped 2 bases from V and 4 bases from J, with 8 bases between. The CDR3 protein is CASSERGITEAFF. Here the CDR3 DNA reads TGTGCCAGCAGTGAACGGGGGATCACTGAAGCTTTCTTT.

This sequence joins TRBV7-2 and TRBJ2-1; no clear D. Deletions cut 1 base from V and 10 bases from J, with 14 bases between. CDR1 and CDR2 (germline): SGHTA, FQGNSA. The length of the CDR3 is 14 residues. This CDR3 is CASSLGARSQEQFF. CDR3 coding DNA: TGTGCCAGCAGCTTAGGCGCTAGATCTCAGGAGCAGTTCTTC.

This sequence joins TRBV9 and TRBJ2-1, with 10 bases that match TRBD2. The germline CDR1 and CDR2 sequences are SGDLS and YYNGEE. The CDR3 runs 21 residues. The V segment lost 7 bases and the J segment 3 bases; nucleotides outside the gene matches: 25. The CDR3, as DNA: TGTGCCAGCCTCCCCTGGCCCGTAGCGGGGGGACACAACTCGATCTACAATGAGCAGTTCTTC. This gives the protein CASLPWPVAGGHNSIYNEQFF.

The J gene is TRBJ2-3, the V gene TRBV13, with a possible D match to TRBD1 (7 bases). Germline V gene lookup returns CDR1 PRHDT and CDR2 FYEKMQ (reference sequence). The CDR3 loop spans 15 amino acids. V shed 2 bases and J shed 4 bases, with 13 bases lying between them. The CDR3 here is CASSLRGTAPDTQYF. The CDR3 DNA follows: TGTGCCAGCAGCTTACGGGGGACAGCTCCAGATACGCAGTATTTT.

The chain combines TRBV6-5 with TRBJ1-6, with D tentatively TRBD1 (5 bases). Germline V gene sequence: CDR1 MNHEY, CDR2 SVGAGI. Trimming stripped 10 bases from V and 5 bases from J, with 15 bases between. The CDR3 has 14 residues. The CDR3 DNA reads TGTGCCACCGCAGGGTTGCCTAATAATTCACCCCTCCACTTT. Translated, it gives CATAGLPNNSPLHF.

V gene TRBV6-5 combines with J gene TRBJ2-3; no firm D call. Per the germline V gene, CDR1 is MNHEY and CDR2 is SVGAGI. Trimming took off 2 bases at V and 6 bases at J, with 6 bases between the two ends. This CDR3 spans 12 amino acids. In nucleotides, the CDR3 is TGTGCCAGCAGTTACACAGTCGATACGCAGTATTTT. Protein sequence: CASSYTVDTQYF.

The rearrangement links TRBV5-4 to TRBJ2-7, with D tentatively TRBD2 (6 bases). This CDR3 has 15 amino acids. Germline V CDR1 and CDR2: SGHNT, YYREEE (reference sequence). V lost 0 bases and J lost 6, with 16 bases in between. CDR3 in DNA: TGTGCCAGCAGCTTGGGAGCGGGTCGATTTCGCGAGCAGTACTTC. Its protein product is CASSLGAGRFREQYF.

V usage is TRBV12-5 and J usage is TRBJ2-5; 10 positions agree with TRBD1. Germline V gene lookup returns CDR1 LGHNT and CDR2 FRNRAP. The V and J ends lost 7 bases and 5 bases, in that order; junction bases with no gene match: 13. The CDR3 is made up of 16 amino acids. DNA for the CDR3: TGTGCTAGTGCCAGACCTTCGACAGGGGGCGGTGAGACCCAGTACTTC. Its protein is CASARPSTGGGETQYF.

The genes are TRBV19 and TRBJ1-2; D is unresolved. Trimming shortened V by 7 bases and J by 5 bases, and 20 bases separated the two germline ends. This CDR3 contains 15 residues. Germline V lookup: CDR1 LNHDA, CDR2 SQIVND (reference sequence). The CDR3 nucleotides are TGTGCCAGTAAGAGGGCACAGAGTCTTCCATATGGCTACACCTTC. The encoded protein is CASKRAQSLPYGYTF.

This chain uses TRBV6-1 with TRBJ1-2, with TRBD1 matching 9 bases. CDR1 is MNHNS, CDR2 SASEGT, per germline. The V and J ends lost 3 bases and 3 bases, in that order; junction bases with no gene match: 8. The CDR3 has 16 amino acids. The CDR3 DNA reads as TGTGCCAGCAGTGAGCTGGACAGGGGAGAGGACTATGGCTACACCTTC. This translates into CASSELDRGEDYGYTF.

CDR3: CASSRDSNEKLFF. DNA for the CDR3: TGTGCCAGCAGCCGGGACAGTAATGAAAAACTGTTTTTT. This chain links TRBV2 with TRBJ1-4, with 7 bases identical to TRBD1. The CDR3 has 13 amino acids. Unmatched junction bases numbered 2, after V lost 6 bases and J lost 4 bases. Per the germline V gene, CDR1 is SNHLY and CDR2 is FYNNEI.

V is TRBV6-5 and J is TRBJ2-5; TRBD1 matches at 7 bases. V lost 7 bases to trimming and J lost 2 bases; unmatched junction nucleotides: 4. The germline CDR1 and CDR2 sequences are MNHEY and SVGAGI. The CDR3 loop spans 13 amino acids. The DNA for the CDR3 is TGTGCCAGCAAGCCGGACAGGCAAGAGACCCAGTACTTC. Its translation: CASKPDRQETQYF.